The 27 T cell receptor beta chains below come from one sample, sequenced in a study of blood T cell repertoires in COVID-19 (dated by TCRdb to about 2020). Library construction relied on the immunoSEQ multiplex PCR assay. TCRdb obtained this table from immuneACCESS and retained in-frame rearrangements with V and J assigned. These tables miss some clones; where compared with another copy, unresolved V genes account for less than half of the shortfall, and the remainder is unexplained. A total of around 140,000 clones appear in this sample, about 86% of them only once. The top ten clonotypes cover about 8% of the sample. Sequencing was performed on peripheral blood. The source of these receptors is a woman aged 55-70 years with acute or convalescent COVID-19.

This chain uses TRBV7-9 with TRBJ1-4; 10 bases line up with TRBD1. This CDR3 comprises 15 residues. From germline, CDR1 is SEHNR and CDR2 FQNEAQ (reference sequence). Losses at the gene ends were 4 bases for V and 7 bases for J; bases not matched to a gene: 6. The CDR3 protein is CASSSPGTGVEKLFF. The CDR3 nucleotides read TGTGCCAGCAGCTCACCCGGGACAGGGGTTGAAAAACTGTTTTTT.

The chain combines TRBV6-1 with TRBJ2-3; TRBD2 matches at 9 bases. This CDR3 has 16 residues. Germline-derived CDR1 and CDR2 are MNHNS and SASEGT. After removal of 1 base from V and 4 bases from J, the junction contained 6 bases not matched to a gene. CDR3 DNA: TGTGCCAGCAGTGAAGGAAGGCTAGCGGGGCCAGATACGCAGTATTTT. Protein: CASSEGRLAGPDTQYF.

The chain links TRBV23-1 to TRBJ1-2; D gene uncertain. TRBV23-1 is reported as an ORF; its role is uncertain. There are 13 residues in the CDR3. Trimming pared 4 bases from V and 1 base from J, leaving 7 bases between. CDR3 coding DNA: TGCGCCAGCAGTCCACTGGTTAACTATGGCTACACCTTC. The encoded protein is CASSPLVNYGYTF.

V and J are TRBV6-5 and TRBJ2-3, with 11 nucleotides matching TRBD2. The CDR3 is 16 residues long. V was pared by 4 bases and J by 1 base, with 4 bases of the junction left unmatched. Per the germline V gene, CDR1 is MNHEY and CDR2 is SVGAGI. The CDR3 region is CASSSSLAGGTDTQYF. CDR3 sequence (DNA): TGTGCCAGCAGTTCCTCACTAGCGGGGGGCACAGATACGCAGTATTTT.

V gene TRBV19 combines with J gene TRBJ2-3; D not certain. Trimming pared 4 bases from V and 5 bases from J, leaving 4 bases between. CDR3 size: 11 residues. In germline, CDR1 is LNHDA, CDR2 SQIVND (reference sequence). The CDR3 coding sequence is TGTGCCAGTAGTAGCGGAGATACGCAGTATTTT. This codes for CASSSGDTQYF.

The chain carries TRBV24-1 and TRBJ2-2; 7 bases match TRBD1. The length of the CDR3 is 16 residues. Germline loops: CDR1 KGHDR, CDR2 SFDVKD. Trimming cost V 3 bases and J 3 bases; bases outside gene matches: 6. The CDR3 spells CATSDTRDRDTGELFF. The CDR3 DNA sequence: TGTGCCACCAGTGATACCCGGGACAGAGACACCGGGGAGCTGTTTTTT.

This chain joins TRBV11-3 and TRBJ2-7; D gene ambiguous. Germline V gives CDR1 SGHNT, CDR2 YENEEA. Trimming took off 5 bases at V and 0 bases at J, with 5 bases between the two ends. This CDR3 is built from 12 residues. CDR3 sequence (DNA): TGTGCCAGCAGCCCTTTCTCCTACGAGCAGTACTTC. Amino acids: CASSPFSYEQYF. Supplemented by reference TRBV11-3 and TRBJ2-7, the full variable domain reads EAGVVQSPRYKIIEKKQPVAFWCNPISGHNTLYWYLQNLGQGPELLIRYENEEAVDDSQLPKDRFSAERLKGVDSTLKIQPAELGDSAVYLCASSPFSYEQYFGPGTRLTVT.

This sequence joins TRBV5-1 and TRBJ2-3; no reliable D call. This CDR3 region has 12 residues. Germline CDR1 reads SGHRS; CDR2 reads YFSETQ. The ends were cut back, 5 bases at V and 2 bases at J, with 6 bases in the middle. CDR3 nucleotides: TGCGCCAGCAGATCAGACACAGATACGCAGTATTTT. Amino acids: CASRSDTDTQYF.

This clone was seen a single time. The genes are TRBV27 and TRBJ2-3; D is perhaps TRBD2 (6 bases). The CDR3 spans 16 residues. The V end was cut by 6 bases, the J end by 5 bases, with 21 bases between. The germline gives CDR1 MNHEY, CDR2 SMNVEV (reference sequence). The chain's CDR3 is CASSSFGLSLKDTQYF. The CDR3 DNA sequence: TGTGCCAGCAGCTCCTTCGGACTAAGTCTGAAAGATACGCAGTATTTT.

This sequence joins TRBV28 and TRBJ1-4; a possible D gene is TRBD1 (6 bases). Trimming took 2 bases from V and 0 from J, leaving 10 bases between them. Germline values: CDR1 MDHEN, CDR2 SYDVKM. The CDR3 is 16 residues long. CDR3 in DNA: TGTGCCAGCAGTTTAGGGGGACACGCAACTAATGAAAAACTGTTTTTT. This gives the protein CASSLGGHATNEKLFF.

The J gene is TRBJ2-3, the V gene TRBV5-5, with D maybe TRBD1 (6 bases). Germline CDR1 is SGHKS and CDR2 is YYEKEE (reference sequence). This CDR3 spans 16 amino acids. Deletions cut 4 bases from V and 2 bases from J, with 17 bases between. The CDR3 spells CASSLQGSIVTDTQYF. CDR3 DNA sequence: TGTGCCAGCAGCCTTCAGGGGTCTATCGTCACAGATACGCAGTATTTT.

The table lists this clone with a count of one. The rearrangement uses TRBV5-8 and TRBJ2-7; the D is unclear. Trimming took off 0 bases at V and 0 bases at J, with 7 bases between the two ends. CDR1 is SGHTS and CDR2 is YDEGEE in the germline V gene. The CDR3 loop spans 14 amino acids. In nucleotides, the CDR3 is TGTGCCAGCAGCTTGGGGGCCCTCTCCTACGAGCAGTACTTC. It is translated as CASSLGALSYEQYF.

The chain employs TRBV4-3 and TRBJ2-7; 13 nucleotides align to TRBD2. CDR1 and CDR2 (germline): LGHNA, YSLEER. Trimming at V came to 5 bases and at J to 5 bases, leaving 6 bases not matched to a gene. This CDR3 has 15 residues. In DNA, the CDR3 is TGCGCCAGCAGCTCACTAGCGGGGGGGGTCGACGAGCAGTACTTC. It codes for CASSSLAGGVDEQYF.

The CDR3 reads CAISAGLARASGKGDTQYF. The CDR3 nucleotides read TGTGCCATCAGTGCAGGATTAGCTCGGGCCAGCGGGAAGGGAGATACGCAGTATTTT. J is TRBJ2-3 and V is TRBV10-3, with 7 bases aligning to TRBD2. The CDR3 totals 19 residues. Germline V CDR1 and CDR2: ENHRY, SYGVKD. V dropped 4 bases and J dropped 5; count of bases not matched to a gene: 21.

In its sample, this clone was seen once. The V gene is TRBV4-3, the J gene TRBJ2-3; 12 bases line up with TRBD2. Germline V gene sequence: CDR1 LGHNA, CDR2 YSLEER. V shed 3 bases, J shed 5 bases, and the junction held 9 bases outside the gene matches. The CDR3 consists of 17 residues. The CDR3 nucleotides are TGCGCCAGCAGCCAGGGGCTAGCGGGGGGGCTGGTAGATACGCAGTATTTT. Translating it yields CASSQGLAGGLVDTQYF.

This clone was counted only a few times. This rearrangement joins TRBV7-9 to TRBJ1-6, with 10 bases identical to TRBD1. The CDR3 runs to 20 residues. Germline assignment: CDR1 SEHNR and CDR2 FQNEAQ (reference sequence). With 5 bases clipped from V and 5 bases from J, the junction kept 18 bases outside the gene matches. The CDR3 loop reads CASSTRGWENGTGDNSPLHF. In DNA form, the CDR3 reads TGTGCCAGCAGCACTAGGGGGTGGGAGAACGGGACAGGGGATAATTCACCCCTCCACTTT.

This clone came up a few times. The chain joins TRBV15 to TRBJ1-5; D is perhaps TRBD1 (5 bases). The CDR3 is made up of 16 amino acids. The germline gives CDR1 LNHNV, CDR2 YYDKDF (reference sequence). V shed 0 bases and J shed 7 bases, with 16 bases lying between them. The CDR3 DNA is TGTGCCACCAGCAGAGAGGTTGGGGCAGGGAAACAGCCCCAGCATTTT. Translated, it gives CATSREVGAGKQPQHF.

This chain links TRBV3-1 (or the pseudogene TRBV3-2) with TRBJ2-7; D is perhaps TRBD1 (6 bases). The germline V gene encodes CDR1 LGHDT and CDR2 YNNKEL (reference sequence). The CDR3 runs 13 residues. The germline V and J ends were trimmed by 4 bases and 4 bases, with 11 bases remaining between them. Written as DNA, the CDR3 is TGTGCCAGCAGCCCAGACAGGCTGTACGAGCAGTACTTC. This gives the protein CASSPDRLYEQYF.

This clone was picked up one time. This chain links TRBV12-5 with TRBJ2-5, with D possibly TRBD1 on 5 matching bases. Germline CDR1 and CDR2: LGHNT and FRNRAP. The CDR3 length is 13 residues. The V gene lost 3 bases and the J gene lost 1 base, with 6 bases spanning the gap. CDR3 DNA: TGTGCTAGTGGTTTCAGGGTCCAAGAGACCCAGTACTTC. It codes for CASGFRVQETQYF.

The chain couples TRBV28 to TRBJ2-7; D is undetermined. With 4 bases removed from V and 4 bases from J, the gap between germline ends came to 5 bases. The CDR3 covers 11 residues. Germline lookup yields CDR1 MDHEN and CDR2 SYDVKM. The CDR3, as DNA: TGTGCCAGCAGTTCCGTGTACGAGCAGTACTTC. Translated: CASSSVYEQYF.

J is TRBJ2-7 and V is TRBV6-1, with TRBD1 matching 7 bases. Germline CDR1 is MNHNS and CDR2 is SASEGT. The CDR3 has 13 residues. V lost 3 bases and J lost 3; bases outside the gene matches: 2. CDR3: CASSDAGGYEQYF. Here the CDR3 DNA reads TGTGCCAGCAGTGATGCAGGGGGCTACGAGCAGTACTTC.

V is TRBV3-1 (or the pseudogene TRBV3-2) and J is TRBJ2-7; D is unclear. CDR3 size: 14 residues. Germline V gene sequence: CDR1 LGHDT, CDR2 YNNKEL (reference sequence). V dropped 0 bases and J dropped 2 bases, with 8 bases sitting between them. The CDR3: CASSQDDIAYEQYF. The DNA for the CDR3 is TGTGCCAGCAGCCAAGATGACATCGCCTACGAGCAGTACTTC.

This clone has just one count. The gene calls are TRBV12-3 or TRBV12-4 and TRBJ2-1, with 8 bases lining up with TRBD2. Trimming removed 5 bases from V and 9 bases from J; junction bases left unmatched: 6. CDR3 size: 13 residues. The CDR3 protein is CASSPRGDAEQFF. For the CDR3, the DNA is TGTGCCAGCAGTCCGCGGGGGGACGCTGAGCAGTTCTTC.

In DNA form, the CDR3 reads TGTGCCAGCAGGGGACAGCTATCCCAAACCGGGGAGCTGTTTTTT. Protein: CASRGQLSQTGELFF. The chain couples TRBV2 to TRBJ2-2, with 7 bases aligning to TRBD1. V lost 6 bases and J lost 5; bases outside the gene matches: 9. CDR3 length: 15 amino acids. Germline loops: CDR1 SNHLY, CDR2 FYNNEI.

The V call is TRBV6-1, the J call TRBJ1-5; 7 positions agree with TRBD1. In germline, CDR1 is MNHNS, CDR2 SASEGT. The CDR3 spans 14 residues. The trim removed 3 bases at V and 4 bases at J, leaving 3 bases unmatched. The CDR3 is CASSETGLNQPQHF. The DNA for the CDR3 is TGTGCCAGCAGTGAGACAGGGTTAAATCAGCCCCAGCATTTT.

The chain joins TRBV7-9 to TRBJ2-7; TRBD1 is a possible D gene (6 bases). This CDR3 has 14 residues. The germline gives CDR1 SEHNR, CDR2 FQNEAQ (reference sequence). With 4 bases removed from V and 1 base from J, the gap between germline ends came to 11 bases. CDR3 nucleotide sequence: TGTGCCAGCAGCTCGCAAGGGGGTTCCTACGAGCAGTACTTC. Protein: CASSSQGGSYEQYF.

This clone is a singleton in its sample. As DNA, the CDR3 is TGTGCCAGCAGCCAACCCGACAGGGGCAGTCAGCCCCAGCATTTT. It encodes CASSQPDRGSQPQHF. The chain links TRBV16 to TRBJ1-5, with TRBD1 matching 8 bases. V was pared by 2 bases and J by 6 bases, with 6 bases of the junction left unmatched. Germline CDR1 and CDR2: KGHSY and FQNENV. The CDR3 is 15 amino acids.